The 27 T cell receptor beta chains reported below all come from one sample, sequenced in a study of blood T cells in healthy people across ages. Sample-barcoded 5' priming and a J-beta primer mix drove a second PCR of about 7 to 11 cycles. TCRdb itself ran the 5' RACE reads through MiXCR, one entry per CDR3 protein. Of 1.4 million to 1.5 million distinct CDR3 sequences in the sample, approximately 40% were seen once. Sequencing was carried out using blood. These receptors were taken from a woman aged 18-29 years in good health.

Note on this clonotype: A much more abundant neighbour one base away suggests this may be a read error. The CDR3 protein is CSASDRGFNNEQYF. The CDR3, as DNA: TGCAGCGCAAGCGACAGGGGCTTCAACAATGAGCAGTACTTC. V and J are TRBV29-1 and TRBJ2-5, with 8 bases fitting TRBD1. This CDR3 spans 14 amino acids. V trimming: 7 bases; J trimming: 11 bases; junction bases outside the gene matches: 18. CDR1 SQVTM and CDR2 ANQGSEA come from the germline V gene.

The chain couples TRBV5-1 to TRBJ1-6, with unresolved D. The germline V gene encodes CDR1 SGHRS and CDR2 YFSETQ. V was shortened by 1 base and J by 6 bases, with 11 bases between the two germline ends. There are 15 residues in the CDR3. The DNA of the CDR3 is TGCGCCAGCAGCTTGAGTAACCCAGCTAATTCACCCCTCCACTTT. Its translation: CASSLSNPANSPLHF.

V is TRBV11-2 and J is TRBJ2-7; D possibly uses TRBD1 or TRBD2 (8 bases each). Germline V gives CDR1 SGHAT, CDR2 FQNNGV. Trimming cost V 2 bases and J 2 bases, with 16 bases left between them. CDR3 size: 16 residues. CDR3 sequence (DNA): TGTGCCAGCAGCTTACGGGGGGGACAGGTCACCTACGAGCAGTACTTC. Its translation: CASSLRGGQVTYEQYF. Filled out from reference TRBV11-2 and TRBJ2-7, the complete variable domain reads EAGVAQSPRYKIIEKRQSVAFWCNPISGHATLYWYQQILGQGPKLLIQFQNNGVVDDSQLPKDRFSAERLKGVDSTLKIQPAKLEDSAVYLCASSLRGGQVTYEQYFGPGTRLTVT.

This clonotype was counted ten times or more. This chain connects TRBV7-9 to TRBJ2-7; D is perhaps TRBD1 (5 bases). There are 13 residues in the CDR3. The germline V gene has CDR1 SEHNR and CDR2 FQNEAQ (reference sequence). Trimming took 2 bases from V and 5 from J, leaving 10 bases between them. The CDR3 spells CASSLQGSHEQYF. The DNA of the CDR3 is TGTGCCAGCAGCTTACAGGGTTCCCACGAGCAGTACTTC.

The chain combines TRBV20-1 with TRBJ2-7; D is possibly TRBD1 (6 bases). The CDR3 is 16 residues long. Looked up from germline, CDR1 is DFQATT and CDR2 is SNEGSKA (reference sequence). V lost 3 bases, J lost 3 bases, and 21 bases lay in between. The CDR3 bases are TGCAGTGCTAGGAGGGGGTGGGACACCGAAATCTACGAGCAGTACTTC. The encoded protein is CSARRGWDTEIYEQYF.

The V and J genes are TRBV30 and TRBJ2-5; the D is unclear. The germline V gene encodes CDR1 GTSNPN and CDR2 SVGIG (reference sequence). This CDR3 region has 13 residues. V dropped 2 bases and J dropped 2 bases, with 9 bases sitting between them. The CDR3 protein is CAWSRLGQETQYF. The CDR3 DNA reads TGTGCCTGGAGTAGGCTAGGACAAGAGACCCAGTACTTC.

The genes are TRBV3-1 and TRBJ1-2; 7 positions agree with TRBD1. The V segment lost 0 bases and the J segment 4 bases; nucleotides outside the gene matches: 14. This CDR3 has 18 amino acids. Germline V lookup: CDR1 LGHDT, CDR2 YNNKEL (reference sequence). CDR3 in amino acids: CASSQDTPWGRGTYGYTF. CDR3 in DNA: TGTGCCAGCAGCCAAGACACACCGTGGGGCAGGGGGACCTATGGCTACACCTTC.

V is TRBV20-1 and J is TRBJ2-1; D remains ambiguous. The CDR3 runs 15 residues. CDR1 and CDR2 (germline): DFQATT, SNEGSKA (reference sequence). Trimming removed 2 bases at V and 0 bases at J, with 11 bases between. Here the CDR3 reads CSARKSPSSYNEQFF. The DNA of the CDR3 is TGCAGTGCTAGAAAATCCCCCAGCTCCTACAATGAGCAGTTCTTC.

V is TRBV6-5 and J is TRBJ2-1, with D possibly matching TRBD2 (5 bases). The V end was cut by 5 bases, the J end by 5 bases, with 13 bases between. Looked up from germline, CDR1 is MNHEY and CDR2 is SVGAGI. The CDR3 is 14 residues long. CDR3 amino acids: CASSMWELNNEQFF. The DNA of the CDR3 is TGTGCCAGCAGTATGTGGGAGCTAAACAATGAGCAGTTCTTC.

As concerns this clonotype: A read error may account for a junction end that differs from germline. The rearrangement joins TRBV28 to TRBJ2-1; 7 bases line up with TRBD2. CDR3 length equals 15 residues. In germline, CDR1 is MDHEN, CDR2 SYDVKM. For the CDR3, the DNA is TGTGCCAGCAGTTTATGGGGGACTAACAACAATGGGCAGTTCTTC. Encoded protein: CASSLWGTNNNGQFF. The whole variable domain, remainder taken from reference TRBV28 and TRBJ2-1, is DVKVTQSSRYLVKRTGEKVFLECVQDMDHENMFWYRQDPGLGLRLIYFSYDVKMKEKGDIPEGYSVSREKKERFSLILESASTNQTSMYLCASSLWGTNNNGQFFGPGTRLTVL.

The count of this clonotype is one. The genes are TRBV12-3 or TRBV12-4 and TRBJ2-3; possibly TRBD2 for D (6 bases). Trimming shortened V by 0 bases and J by 4 bases, and 11 bases separated the two germline ends. The CDR3 is 15 amino acids. The CDR3 sequence: CASSLARGRPDTQYF. The CDR3 DNA follows: TGTGCCAGCAGTTTAGCCCGAGGGAGGCCAGATACGCAGTATTTT.

The genes are TRBV7-9 and TRBJ2-7, with a possible D match to TRBD2 (6 bases). The CDR3 has 19 residues. The V and J ends lost 0 bases and 0 bases respectively, with 21 bases between them. Germline values: CDR1 SEHNR, CDR2 FQNEAQ (reference sequence). CDR3 protein: CASSLAFTGGGSSSYEQYF. CDR3 nucleotides: TGTGCCAGCAGCTTAGCTTTCACCGGGGGTGGTTCGAGCTCCTACGAGCAGTACTTC. Using reference TRBV7-9 and TRBJ2-7 for the parts outside the CDR3, the full variable domain is DTGVSQNPRHKITKRGQNVTFRCDPISEHNRLYWYRQTLGQGPEFLTYFQNEAQLEKSRLLSDRFSAERPKGSFSTLEIQRTEQGDSAMYLCASSLAFTGGGSSSYEQYFGPGTRLTVT.

This clonotype was counted only a few times. The chain carries TRBV14 and TRBJ2-7; no reliable D call. V lost 4 bases and J 5 bases, leaving 15 bases between the germline ends. The CDR3 has 14 residues. Germline loops: CDR1 SGHDN, CDR2 FVKESK. CDR3 sequence (DNA): TGTGCCAGCAGCCTGGGGTTGGGTTTCGACGAGCAGTACTTC. Amino acids: CASSLGLGFDEQYF.

The chain is built from TRBV28 and TRBJ1-6; D is perhaps TRBD1 (5 bases). The CDR3 consists of 16 residues. V lost 5 bases and J lost 0, with 11 bases in between. The germline CDR1 and CDR2 sequences are MDHEN and SYDVKM. Here the CDR3 reads CASSTGGVSYNSPLHF. The DNA of the CDR3 is TGTGCCAGCAGTACTGGGGGGGTCTCCTATAATTCACCCCTCCACTTT.

This chain joins TRBV4-1 and TRBJ1-2; D ambiguous. Deletions cut 0 bases from V and 7 bases from J, with 21 bases between. The CDR3 consists of 17 residues. Germline V lookup: CDR1 MGHRA, CDR2 YSYEKL. The CDR3 protein is CASSQEMEGGILGGYTF. CDR3 coding DNA: TGCGCCAGCAGCCAAGAAATGGAGGGCGGAATCCTAGGTGGCTACACCTTC.

This clonotype was found a few times. This chain connects TRBV3-1 to TRBJ1-5; D is uncertain. The CDR3 is made up of 12 amino acids. The V gene's germline CDR1 is LGHDT and CDR2 YNNKEL (reference sequence). V lost 3 bases, J lost 7 bases, and 7 bases lay in between. As DNA, the CDR3 is TGTGCCAGCAGCCATGGAAACCAGCCCCAGCATTTT. Protein product: CASSHGNQPQHF.

Concerning this clonotype itself: A read error may account for a junction end that differs from germline. The chain couples TRBV2 to TRBJ2-5; possible D gene TRBD1, 6 bases. Germline CDR1 and CDR2: SNHLY and FYNNEI. The CDR3 totals 12 residues. This CDR3 reads CASFSDGTLPYF. Written as DNA, the CDR3 is TGCGCCAGCTTCTCTGACGGGACACTACCGTACTTC.

This clonotype was seen only a few times. V gene TRBV2 combines with J gene TRBJ1-2; no reliable D call. The CDR3 consists of 14 residues. Looked up from germline, CDR1 is SNHLY and CDR2 is FYNNEI. V lost 2 bases and J lost 4, with 11 bases in between. The CDR3: CASSEKGEAYGYTF. The CDR3 nucleotides read TGTGCCAGCAGTGAAAAGGGAGAAGCCTATGGCTACACCTTC.

This rearrangement joins TRBV12-3 or TRBV12-4 to TRBJ1-1; perhaps TRBD1 as D (5 bases). V lost 5 bases, J lost 7 bases, and 14 bases lay in between. The CDR3 has 13 amino acids. CDR3 sequence: CASSVSLDSEAFF. CDR3 nucleotides: TGTGCCAGCAGTGTATCCCTTGACAGTGAAGCTTTCTTT.

This clonotype was detected once. The V and J genes are TRBV20-1 and TRBJ2-1, with TRBD2 identical over 8 bases. Germline trimming cut 6 bases from V and 8 bases from J; bases unmatched to any gene: 18. Germline CDR1 DFQATT, CDR2 SNEGSKA (reference sequence). The CDR3 covers 16 residues. CDR3 sequence reads: CSASNPGLGASHEQFF. CDR3 coding DNA: TGCAGTGCCTCCAATCCGGGACTAGGGGCCTCTCATGAGCAGTTCTTC.

In its sample, this clonotype was seen a few times. This chain links TRBV25-1 with TRBJ1-4; D might be TRBD1 (5 bases). Trimming stripped 2 bases from V and 12 bases from J, with 10 bases between. Germline V gene lookup returns CDR1 MGHDK and CDR2 SYGVNS. This CDR3 has 12 amino acids. CDR3 nucleotide sequence: TGTGCCAGCAGTGAACGGGGCAGGGAACTGTTTTTT. Translated, it gives CASSERGRELFF.

The chain has TRBV6-1 and TRBJ2-7; D perhaps matches TRBD1 (5 bases). This CDR3 contains 14 residues. The germline V gene has CDR1 MNHNS and CDR2 SASEGT. Trimming cost V 11 bases and J 5 bases, with 22 bases left between them. CDR3 nucleotides: TGTGCCGTTTACCCAGGGTCAGAGCCGGACGAGCAGTACTTC. Protein: CAVYPGSEPDEQYF.

This clonotype appeared a few times. The chain links TRBV12-3 or TRBV12-4 to TRBJ2-3; TRBD2 agrees at 8 bases. After removal of 5 bases from V and 9 bases from J, the junction contained 16 bases not matched to a gene. CDR3 length equals 16 residues. The CDR3 DNA reads as TGTGCCAGCAGTCCCAGCGGGGGAGCTCCATTTGACACGCAGTATTTT. This translates into CASSPSGGAPFDTQYF.

This clonotype was seen ten or more times. V gene TRBV3-1 combines with J gene TRBJ1-2; tentative D call: TRBD1 (5 bases). The V end was cut by 1 base, the J end by 5 bases, with 8 bases between. Germline lookup yields CDR1 LGHDT and CDR2 YNNKEL (reference sequence). This CDR3 has 13 residues. In nucleotides, the CDR3 is TGTGCCAGCAGCCAAGGCAGGGAGTATGGCTACACCTTC. It yields the protein CASSQGREYGYTF.

There are a few counts of this clonotype. The chain has TRBV15 and TRBJ1-6, with 9 bases aligning to TRBD1. Germline assignment: CDR1 LNHNV and CDR2 YYDKDF (reference sequence). The CDR3 is 12 residues long. The V segment lost 8 bases and the J segment 14 bases; nucleotides outside the gene matches: 7. This CDR3 is CATGTGQEALHF. CDR3 DNA sequence: TGTGCCACCGGGACAGGGCAAGAGGCCCTCCACTTT.

A note on this clonotype: A much larger clone lies a single base off, so this may be a read error. The chain combines TRBV5-6 with TRBJ1-4; D unresolved. V was pared by 4 bases and J by 8 bases, with 18 bases between. From germline, CDR1 is SGHDT and CDR2 YYEEEE. The CDR3 covers 15 residues. As DNA, the CDR3 is TGTGCCAGCAGCCCGGACGGGTCAGCGTGGGAAAAACTGTTTTTT. Encoded protein: CASSPDGSAWEKLFF.

The chain is built from TRBV20-1 and TRBJ1-4, with 7 bases matching TRBD1. The junction had 4 bases not matched to a gene; V was cut back by 4 bases and J by 5 bases. CDR3 size: 13 residues. CDR1 and CDR2 (germline): DFQATT, SNEGSKA (reference sequence). The CDR3 bases are TGCAGTGCTACCGGGACAGCAAATGAAAAACTGTTTTTT. Translating gives CSATGTANEKLFF.